A single sample gave rise to the 10 T cell receptor beta chains below, sequenced in a study of T cells in Graves' hyperthyroidism and ophthalmopathy. TCR beta CDR3 sequences were amplified from RNA transcripts. When the TCR CDR3 underwent first-round RT-PCR, the HTBI primer set was used. TCRdb independently ran MiXCR on the multiplex PCR reads; one entry per CDR3 protein. The repertoire has about 420,000 distinct CDR3 sequences, approximately 14% of them found once; the top ten carry around 7.3%. Source material: blood. The origin of the receptors is a woman under 30 with Graves' hyperthyroidism.

In this sample, this clonotype turned up many times. The rearrangement joins TRBV20-1 to TRBJ2-7; TRBD2 aligns across 12 bases. V dropped 7 bases and J dropped 0; count of bases not matched to a gene: 4. The length of the CDR3 is 14 residues. From germline, CDR1 is DFQATT and CDR2 SNEGSKA (reference sequence). CDR3 DNA: TGCAGTGGCCTAGCGGGGGGGATCTCCTACGAGCAGTACTTC. Translated: CSGLAGGISYEQYF.

The chain combines TRBV28 with TRBJ2-5; 15 nucleotides agree with TRBD2. The CDR3 covers 19 residues. V gave up 4 bases and J gave up 5 bases; unmatched junction bases: 14. Germline V gives CDR1 MDHEN, CDR2 SYDVKM. CDR3 sequence: CASSSGGLAGGPFPETQYF. CDR3 DNA: TGTGCCAGCAGTTCCGGAGGACTAGCGGGGGGGCCTTTTCCCGAGACCCAGTACTTC.

This clonotype was counted ten times or more. The gene calls are TRBV3-1 and TRBJ2-2; 8 nucleotides match TRBD2. This CDR3 spans 15 amino acids. V shed 1 base, J shed 4 bases, and the junction held 2 bases outside the gene matches. In germline, CDR1 is LGHDT, CDR2 YNNKEL (reference sequence). The CDR3 DNA sequence: TGTGCCAGCAGCCAAGCGGGAGGGATCACCGGGGAGCTGTTTTTT. Protein: CASSQAGGITGELFF.

This clonotype has ten or more counts. The chain links TRBV5-1 to TRBJ2-5; no clear D gene. CDR1 SGHRS and CDR2 YFSETQ come from the germline V gene. The CDR3 has 14 amino acids. V was clipped by 4 bases and J by 5 bases, with 15 bases between them. The CDR3 nucleotides read TGCGCCAGCAGCAGAACCCTTTCTAAGGAGACCCAGTACTTC. This codes for CASSRTLSKETQYF.

This clonotype has ten or more counts. The chain links TRBV12-3 or TRBV12-4 to TRBJ1-2; D is undetermined. Trimming took off 3 bases at V and 1 base at J, with 6 bases between the two ends. The CDR3 length is 13 residues. The CDR3 bases are TGTGCCAGCAGTTTCCGGGGTAACTATGGCTACACCTTC. Translated, it gives CASSFRGNYGYTF.

This sequence joins TRBV20-1 and TRBJ1-5, with 7 bases identical to TRBD1. The CDR3 contains 15 residues. Losses at the gene ends were 6 bases for V and 5 bases for J; bases not matched to a gene: 13. Germline CDR1 reads DFQATT; CDR2 reads SNEGSKA (reference sequence). The CDR3 region is CSAYDGQEVHQPQHF. Written as DNA, the CDR3 is TGCAGTGCCTACGACGGACAGGAAGTGCATCAGCCCCAGCATTTT.

This clonotype was seen many times. The chain couples TRBV10-3 to TRBJ2-5; TRBD1 matches at 11 bases. V shed 10 bases and J 5 bases; nucleotides not matched to a gene: 9. The germline V gene encodes CDR1 ENHRY and CDR2 SYGVKD. This CDR3 is 14 amino acids long. The CDR3: CATSQGQGAETQYF. The CDR3 nucleotides are TGTGCCACCTCCCAAGGACAGGGGGCTGAGACCCAGTACTTC.

This clonotype appeared many times. The chain links TRBV6-1 to TRBJ1-5; the D gene is possibly TRBD1 (5 bases). CDR3 length equals 15 residues. In germline, CDR1 is MNHNS, CDR2 SASEGT. V gave up 3 bases and J gave up 5 bases, with 14 bases separating them. The CDR3 reads CASSDTWDRDQPQHF. The CDR3 DNA is TGTGCCAGCAGTGACACTTGGGACCGGGATCAGCCCCAGCATTTT.

This clonotype was detected only a few times. The chain has TRBV4-1 and TRBJ1-6, with a weak D call TRBD1 (5 bases). The V end was cut by 0 bases, the J end by 9 bases, with 12 bases between. Germline V gene sequence: CDR1 MGHRA, CDR2 YSYEKL. The CDR3 is 15 amino acids. The CDR3 bases are TGCGCCAGCAGCCAAGAGGGACGCGGTGGTTCACCCCTCCACTTT. Its protein product is CASSQEGRGGSPLHF.

This clonotype was observed many times. This chain uses TRBV30 with TRBJ1-3, with D possibly being TRBD1 (5 bases). The CDR3 runs to 13 residues. In germline, CDR1 is GTSNPN, CDR2 SVGIG (reference sequence). V was cut by 4 bases and J by 1 base, with 8 bases left in between. CDR3 in DNA: TGTGCCTGGACGGCAGGGTCTGGAAACACCATATATTTT. Its protein is CAWTAGSGNTIYF.